These 9 T cell receptor beta chains came from one sample sequenced in a study of cytomegalovirus exposure and HLA in healthy donors (dated 2017 in TCRdb). Receptor amplification or capture employed the immunoSEQ multiplex PCR assay. For the multiplex PCR, a mixture combining 60 forward primers for TCR Vbeta segments and 13 reverse primers for TCR Jbeta segments was used. The immuneACCESS repertoire file appears here via TCRdb, limited to in-frame rearrangements. These files lack a portion of the clones; in checked studies, under half of the deficit traces to unresolved V genes, and the cause of the others is not known. The sample yields approximately 160,000 clones; over 65% were counted once. Of the sample, 2.5% to 3% is held by the ten largest clones. Sequenced: PBMCs. Receptor source: a woman in her forties in good health and CMV-seropositive.

The chain combines TRBV6-1 with TRBJ2-7; D may be TRBD1 (5 bases). Germline CDR1 and CDR2: MNHNS and SASEGT. Deletions cut 2 bases from V and 5 bases from J, with 16 bases between. The CDR3 loop spans 15 amino acids. In DNA form, the CDR3 reads TGTGCCAGCAGTGAAAACGTTCAGGGTTCCAACGAGCAGTACTTC. Protein: CASSENVQGSNEQYF.

Points on this clone: The same CDR3 is also encoded by other DNA sequences in this sample. The CDR3 DNA reads TGCGCCAGCAGCCAAGGCAGGGTCGGGCAAAATGAGCAGTTCTTC. Its protein product is CASSQGRVGQNEQFF. The rearrangement joins TRBV4-1 to TRBJ2-1; tentatively, D is TRBD1 (5 bases). CDR1 and CDR2 (germline): MGHRA, YSYEKL. The V end lost 1 base, the J end lost 7 bases, and 14 bases lay between the germline ends. The CDR3 has 15 amino acids.

The gene calls are TRBV7-8 and TRBJ1-1; the match to TRBD1 covers 7 bases. This CDR3 has 13 amino acids. Germline V gene sequence: CDR1 SGHVS, CDR2 FQNEAQ. Trimming took 3 bases from V and 4 from J; bases not matched to a gene: 2. CDR3 in amino acids: CASSLRQGTEAFF. The CDR3 nucleotides are TGTGCCAGCAGCTTGCGACAGGGCACTGAAGCTTTCTTT.

The genes are TRBV7-2 and TRBJ2-7, with D perhaps matching TRBD2 (7 bases). This CDR3 spans 13 amino acids. Trimming removed 1 base at V and 13 bases at J, with 17 bases between. Germline-derived CDR1 and CDR2 are SGHTA and FQGNSA. DNA for the CDR3: TGTGCCAGCAGCTTAGGGGGGCGGACTAGAGGTTACTTC. It codes for CASSLGGRTRGYF.

The genes are TRBV5-4 and TRBJ2-7; D might be TRBD2 (7 bases). The V end was cut by 3 bases, the J end by 2 bases, with 15 bases between. Per germline, CDR1 SGHNT and CDR2 YYREEE (reference sequence). CDR3 size: 15 residues. The CDR3 sequence: CASSSMRGGTYEQYF. The CDR3 DNA is TGTGCCAGCAGCTCGATGAGGGGGGGGACCTACGAGCAGTACTTC.

This clone was seen a few times. The rearrangement links TRBV5-1 to TRBJ1-5; D uncertain. V lost 3 bases to trimming and J lost 11 bases, with 9 bases between them. The germline gives CDR1 SGHRS, CDR2 YFSETQ. CDR3 length: 11 amino acids. The DNA of the CDR3 is TGCGCCAGCAGCTCCCTTGAGGCCCAGCATTTT. This translates into CASSSLEAQHF. Supplemented by reference TRBV5-1 and TRBJ1-5, the full variable domain reads KAGVTQTPRYLIKTRGQQVTLSCSPISGHRSVSWYQQTPGQGLQFLFEYFSETQRNKGNFPGRFSGRQFSNSRSEMNVSTLELGDSALYLCASSSLEAQHFGDGTRLSIL.

CDR3 amino acids: CASSAQGRSEAFF. The CDR3 nucleotides read TGTGCCAGCAGCGCACAGGGTAGGTCTGAAGCTTTCTTT. The rearrangement uses TRBV9 and TRBJ1-1; possibly TRBD1 for D (6 bases). From germline, CDR1 is SGDLS and CDR2 YYNGEE. The CDR3 loop spans 13 amino acids. Trimming shortened V by 3 bases and J by 6 bases, and 12 bases separated the two germline ends. The full variable domain, with the rest looked up from reference TRBV9 and TRBJ1-1, is DSGVTQTPKHLITATGQRVTLRCSPRSGDLSVYWYQQSLDQGLQFLIQYYNGEERAKGNILERFSAQQFPDLHSELNLSSLELGDSALYFCASSAQGRSEAFFGQGTRLTVV.

V gene TRBV15 combines with J gene TRBJ1-1; 7 bases agree with TRBD1. The CDR3 is 17 amino acids. The V gene's germline CDR1 is LNHNV and CDR2 YYDKDF (reference sequence). The junction had 15 bases not matched to a gene; V was cut back by 6 bases and J by 2 bases. The CDR3 DNA reads as TGTGCCACCAGAAAGCGACAGGGAAGATTGCAAAACACTGAAGCTTTCTTT. It codes for CATRKRQGRLQNTEAFF.

This clone was seen a few times. The gene calls are TRBV6-6 and TRBJ2-2; TRBD2 might be the D (6 bases). Germline CDR1 is MNHNY and CDR2 is SVGAGI (reference sequence). Trimming took off 5 bases at V and 6 bases at J, with 13 bases between the two ends. This CDR3 comprises 14 residues. The CDR3 DNA follows: TGTGCCAGCAGTCCAATGGAGGGGTCCGGGGAGCTGTTTTTT. It specifies CASSPMEGSGELFF.